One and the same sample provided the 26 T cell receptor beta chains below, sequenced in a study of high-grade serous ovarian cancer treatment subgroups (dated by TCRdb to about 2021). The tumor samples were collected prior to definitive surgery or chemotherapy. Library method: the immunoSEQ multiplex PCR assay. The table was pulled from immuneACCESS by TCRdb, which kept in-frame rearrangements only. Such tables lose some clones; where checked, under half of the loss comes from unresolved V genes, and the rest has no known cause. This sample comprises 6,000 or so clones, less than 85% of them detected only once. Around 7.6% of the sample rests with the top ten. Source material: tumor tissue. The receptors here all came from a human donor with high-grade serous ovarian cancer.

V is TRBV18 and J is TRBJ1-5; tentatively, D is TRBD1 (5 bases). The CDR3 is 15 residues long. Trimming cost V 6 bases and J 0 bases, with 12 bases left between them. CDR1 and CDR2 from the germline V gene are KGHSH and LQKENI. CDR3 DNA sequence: TGTGCCAGCTCTCATCAGGGAAATAGCAATCAGCCCCAGCATTTT. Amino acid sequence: CASSHQGNSNQPQHF.

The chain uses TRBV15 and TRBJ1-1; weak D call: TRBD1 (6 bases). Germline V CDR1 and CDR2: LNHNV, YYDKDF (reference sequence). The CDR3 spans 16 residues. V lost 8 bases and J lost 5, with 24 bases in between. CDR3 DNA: TGTGCCACCCTACCCGGTAGGGGGAAGAGTAGGACTGAAGCTTTCTTT. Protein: CATLPGRGKSRTEAFF.

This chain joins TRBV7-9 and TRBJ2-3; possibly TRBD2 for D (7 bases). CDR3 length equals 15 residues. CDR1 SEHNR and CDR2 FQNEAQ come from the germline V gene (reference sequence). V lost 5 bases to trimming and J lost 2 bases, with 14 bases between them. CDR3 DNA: TGTGCCAGCAGCCTTAGGGGGGGCTTCACAGATACGCAGTATTTT. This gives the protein CASSLRGGFTDTQYF.

The CDR3 DNA sequence: TGCGCCAGCAGGGAAACGACAGACCATTACGAGCAGTACTTC. This gives the protein CASRETTDHYEQYF. The gene calls are TRBV5-1 and TRBJ2-7, with a possible D match to TRBD1 (5 bases). The V end was cut by 5 bases, the J end by 4 bases, with 16 bases between. Germline values: CDR1 SGHRS, CDR2 YFSETQ. The CDR3 is made up of 14 amino acids.

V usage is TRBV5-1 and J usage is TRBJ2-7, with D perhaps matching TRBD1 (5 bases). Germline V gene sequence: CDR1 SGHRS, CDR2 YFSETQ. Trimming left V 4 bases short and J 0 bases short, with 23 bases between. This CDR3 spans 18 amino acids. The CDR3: CASSQPSLVQGYSYEQYF. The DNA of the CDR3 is TGCGCCAGCAGCCAACCCTCCCTAGTCCAGGGTTACTCCTACGAGCAGTACTTC.

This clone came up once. DNA for the CDR3: TGTGCCACCAGCAGGGCTAGCGGGTCGAACACCGGGGAGCTGTTTTTT. Protein: CATSRASGSNTGELFF. The chain employs TRBV15 and TRBJ2-2, with 8 bases aligning to TRBD2. The CDR3 runs to 16 residues. Looked up from germline, CDR1 is LNHNV and CDR2 is YYDKDF (reference sequence). The V and J ends lost 3 bases and 0 bases, in that order; junction bases with no gene match: 3.

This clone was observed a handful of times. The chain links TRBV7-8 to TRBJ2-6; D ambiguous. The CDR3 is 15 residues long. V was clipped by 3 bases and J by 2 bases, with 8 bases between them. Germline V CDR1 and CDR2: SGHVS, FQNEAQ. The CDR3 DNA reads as TGTGCCAGCAGCTTTGGGTTACCTGGGGCCAACGTCCTGACTTTC. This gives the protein CASSFGLPGANVLTF.

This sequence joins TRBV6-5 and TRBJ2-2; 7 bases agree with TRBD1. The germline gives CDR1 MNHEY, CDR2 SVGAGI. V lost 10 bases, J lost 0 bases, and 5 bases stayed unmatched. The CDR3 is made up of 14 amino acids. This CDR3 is CATWDSSNTGELFF. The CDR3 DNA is TGTGCCACCTGGGACAGTTCGAACACCGGGGAGCTGTTTTTT.

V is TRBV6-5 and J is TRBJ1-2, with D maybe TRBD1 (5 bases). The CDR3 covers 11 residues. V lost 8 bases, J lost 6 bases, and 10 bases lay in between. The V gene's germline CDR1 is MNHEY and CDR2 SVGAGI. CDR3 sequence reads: CASVGADGYTF. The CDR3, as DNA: TGTGCCAGCGTCGGGGCGGATGGCTACACCTTC.

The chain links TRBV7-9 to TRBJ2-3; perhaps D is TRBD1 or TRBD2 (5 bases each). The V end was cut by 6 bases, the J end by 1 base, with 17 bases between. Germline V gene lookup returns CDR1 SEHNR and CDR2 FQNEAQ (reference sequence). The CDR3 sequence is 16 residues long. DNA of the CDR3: TGTGCCAGCAGTTTTACTAGGGGTTACGGCACAGATACGCAGTATTTT. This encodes CASSFTRGYGTDTQYF.

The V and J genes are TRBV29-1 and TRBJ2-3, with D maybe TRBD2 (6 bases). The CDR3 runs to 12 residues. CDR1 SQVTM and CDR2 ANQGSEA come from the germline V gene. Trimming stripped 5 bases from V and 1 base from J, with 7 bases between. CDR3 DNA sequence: TGCAGCGTTTGGGAGGGCACAGATACGCAGTATTTT. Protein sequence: CSVWEGTDTQYF.

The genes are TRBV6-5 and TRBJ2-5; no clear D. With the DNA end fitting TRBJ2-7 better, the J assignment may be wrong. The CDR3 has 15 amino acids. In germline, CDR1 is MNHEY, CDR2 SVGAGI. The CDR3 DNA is TGTGCCAGCAGTTACTCACTGACTTCGCCCTACGAGCAGTACTTC. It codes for CASSYSLTSPYEQYF.

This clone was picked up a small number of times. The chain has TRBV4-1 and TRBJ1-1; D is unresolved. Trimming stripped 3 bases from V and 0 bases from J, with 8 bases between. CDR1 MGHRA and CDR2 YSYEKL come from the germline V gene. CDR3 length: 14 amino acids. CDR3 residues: CASSHVTMNTEAFF. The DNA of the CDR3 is TGCGCCAGCAGCCACGTCACGATGAACACTGAAGCTTTCTTT.

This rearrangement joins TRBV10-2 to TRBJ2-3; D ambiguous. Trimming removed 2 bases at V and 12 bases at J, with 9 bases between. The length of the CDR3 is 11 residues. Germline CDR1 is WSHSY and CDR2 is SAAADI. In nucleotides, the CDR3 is TGCGCCAGCAGTGAGGCATGGGTACAGTATTTT. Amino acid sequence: CASSEAWVQYF.

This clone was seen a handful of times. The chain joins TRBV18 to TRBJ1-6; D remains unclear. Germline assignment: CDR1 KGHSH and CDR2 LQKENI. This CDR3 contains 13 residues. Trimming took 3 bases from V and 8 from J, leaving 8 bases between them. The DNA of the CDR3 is TGTGCCAGCTCACCCCGGCGTGATTCACCCCTCCACTTT. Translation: CASSPRRDSPLHF. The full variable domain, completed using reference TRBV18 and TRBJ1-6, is NAGVMQNPRHLVRRRGQEARLRCSPMKGHSHVYWYRQLPEEGLKFMVYLQKENIIDESGMPKERFSAEFPKEGPSILRIQQVVRGDSAAYFCASSPRRDSPLHFGNGTRLTVT.

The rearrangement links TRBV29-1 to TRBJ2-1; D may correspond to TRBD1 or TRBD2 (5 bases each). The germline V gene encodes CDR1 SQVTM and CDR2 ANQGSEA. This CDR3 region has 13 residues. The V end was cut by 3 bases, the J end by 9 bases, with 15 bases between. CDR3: CSVDRQGVGEQFF. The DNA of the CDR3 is TGCAGCGTTGACAGGCAGGGAGTGGGTGAGCAGTTCTTC.

The CDR3 reads CASSLQTGDYGYTF. For the CDR3, the DNA is TGTGCCAGCAGCCTACAGACAGGGGACTATGGCTACACCTTC. V usage is TRBV13 and J usage is TRBJ1-2; 8 bases are shared with TRBD1. V was clipped by 5 bases and J by 3 bases; unmatched bases: 5. Germline CDR1 reads PRHDT; CDR2 reads FYEKMQ (reference sequence). The CDR3 loop spans 14 amino acids.

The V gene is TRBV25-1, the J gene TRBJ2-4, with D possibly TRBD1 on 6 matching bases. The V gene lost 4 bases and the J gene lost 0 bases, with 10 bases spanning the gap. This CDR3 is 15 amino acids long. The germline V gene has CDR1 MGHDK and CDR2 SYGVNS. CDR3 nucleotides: TGTGCCAGCAGTGCTTTCAGGGGAGCCAAAAACATTCAGTACTTC. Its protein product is CASSAFRGAKNIQYF.

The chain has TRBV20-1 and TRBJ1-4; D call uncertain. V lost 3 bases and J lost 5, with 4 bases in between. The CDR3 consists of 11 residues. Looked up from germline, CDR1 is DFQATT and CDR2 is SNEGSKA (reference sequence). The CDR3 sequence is CSASGNEKLFF. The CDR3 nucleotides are TGCAGTGCTAGCGGGAATGAAAAACTGTTTTTT.

CDR3 bases: TGTGCCAGCAGTACCCGGACAGGGATGGCCTATGGCTACACCTTC. Protein sequence: CASSTRTGMAYGYTF. The rearrangement joins TRBV6-5 to TRBJ1-2; 8 bases are a match to TRBD1. Germline V gene sequence: CDR1 MNHEY, CDR2 SVGAGI. V was clipped by 5 bases and J by 4 bases; unmatched bases: 9. CDR3 length: 15 residues.

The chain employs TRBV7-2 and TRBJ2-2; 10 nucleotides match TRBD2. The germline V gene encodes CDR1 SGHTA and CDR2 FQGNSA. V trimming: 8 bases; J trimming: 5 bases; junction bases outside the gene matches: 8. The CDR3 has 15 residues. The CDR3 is CASYPLAGVTGELFF. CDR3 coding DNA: TGTGCCAGCTACCCTCTAGCGGGGGTTACCGGGGAGCTGTTTTTT.

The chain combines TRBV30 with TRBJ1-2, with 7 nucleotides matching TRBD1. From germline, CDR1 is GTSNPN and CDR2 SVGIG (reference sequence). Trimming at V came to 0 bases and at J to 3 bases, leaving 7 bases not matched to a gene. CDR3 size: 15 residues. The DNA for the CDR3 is TGTGCCTGGAGTGTATGGCAGGGGGAGGACTATGGCTACACCTTC. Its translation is CAWSVWQGEDYGYTF.

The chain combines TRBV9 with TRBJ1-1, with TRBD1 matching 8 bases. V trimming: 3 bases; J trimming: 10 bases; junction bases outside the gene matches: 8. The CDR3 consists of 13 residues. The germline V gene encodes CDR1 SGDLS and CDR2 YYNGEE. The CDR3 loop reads CASSAQGAYSAFF. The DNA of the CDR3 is TGTGCCAGCAGCGCCCAGGGGGCCTACTCAGCTTTCTTT.

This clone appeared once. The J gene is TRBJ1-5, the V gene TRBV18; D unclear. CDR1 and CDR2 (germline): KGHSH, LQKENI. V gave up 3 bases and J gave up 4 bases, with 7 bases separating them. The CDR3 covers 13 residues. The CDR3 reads CASSPQTNQPQHF. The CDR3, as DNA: TGTGCCAGCTCACCCCAGACAAATCAGCCCCAGCATTTT.

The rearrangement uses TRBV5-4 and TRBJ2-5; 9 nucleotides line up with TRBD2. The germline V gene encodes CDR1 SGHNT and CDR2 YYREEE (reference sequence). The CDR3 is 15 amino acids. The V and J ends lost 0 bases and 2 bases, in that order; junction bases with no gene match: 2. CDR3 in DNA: TGTGCCAGCAGCTTGGTCCTAGCGGGGCAAGAGACCCAGTACTTC. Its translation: CASSLVLAGQETQYF.

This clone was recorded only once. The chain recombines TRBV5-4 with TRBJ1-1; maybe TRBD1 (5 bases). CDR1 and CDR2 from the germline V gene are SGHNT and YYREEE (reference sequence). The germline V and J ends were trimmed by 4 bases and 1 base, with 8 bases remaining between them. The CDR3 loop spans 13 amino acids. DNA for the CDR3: TGTGCCAGCAGCCCCAGGGCGAACACTGAAGCTTTCTTT. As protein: CASSPRANTEAFF.